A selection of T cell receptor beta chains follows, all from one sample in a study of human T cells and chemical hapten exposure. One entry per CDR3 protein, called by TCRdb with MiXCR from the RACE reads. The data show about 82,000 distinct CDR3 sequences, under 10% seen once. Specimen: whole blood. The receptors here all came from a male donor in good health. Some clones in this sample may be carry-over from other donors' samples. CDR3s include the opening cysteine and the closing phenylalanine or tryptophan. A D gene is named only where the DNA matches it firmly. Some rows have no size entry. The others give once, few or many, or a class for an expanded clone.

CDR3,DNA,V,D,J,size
CASSLGGGVTDTQYF,TGTGCCAGCAGCTTGGGCGGGGGGGTCACAGATACGCAGTATTTT,TRBV7-2,TRBD2,TRBJ2-3,many
CASRTAVGQPQHF,TGTGCCAGCAGGACGGCCGTCGGTCAGCCCCAGCATTTT,TRBV2,.,TRBJ1-5,few
CSVRRVQNTEAFF,TGCAGTGTGCGACGTGTCCAGAACACTGAAGCTTTCTTT,TRBV20-1,.,TRBJ1-1,few
CASSNGGASTGELFF,TGTGCCAGCTCCAATGGGGGGGCCAGTACCGGGGAGCTGTTTTTT,TRBV27,.,TRBJ2-2,few
CASSLEGGINTDTQYF,TGTGCCAGCAGCTTAGAAGGGGGGATTAACACAGATACGCAGTATTTT,TRBV7-8,.,TRBJ2-3,.
CASSLGGTASYEQYF,TGTGCCAGCAGCTTAGGGGGGACAGCGAGCTACGAGCAGTACTTC,TRBV7-9,TRBD1,TRBJ2-7,many
CSARDPRLNTGELFF,TGCAGTGCTAGAGACCCTCGCCTAAACACCGGGGAGCTGTTTTTT,TRBV20-1,.,TRBJ2-2,few
CASSIVRVPQPQHF,TGTGCCAGTAGTATAGTTAGGGTTCCTCAGCCCCAGCATTTT,TRBV19,.,TRBJ1-5,many
CASSREAEQYF,TGTGCCAGCAGCAGGGAGGCAGAGCAGTACTTC,TRBV12-3/TRBV12-4,.,TRBJ2-7,many
CASSQTTGLRNEQYF,TGTGCCAGCAGCCAGACAACAGGGTTGAGAAACGAGCAGTACTTC,TRBV7-9,.,TRBJ2-7,few
CASSVRVASSYEQYF,TGTGCCAGCAGTGTCCGGGTCGCGAGCTCCTACGAGCAGTACTTC,TRBV6-5,.,TRBJ2-7,.
CASGSRGKLREKTEAFF,TGTGCTAGTGGTTCCCGAGGGAAGTTGAGGGAGAAGACTGAAGCTTTCTTT,TRBV12-5,.,TRBJ1-1,.
CASSFLGGQGYSPLHF,TGTGCCAGCAGTTTTCTAGGGGGACAGGGCTATTCACCCCTCCACTTT,TRBV27,TRBD1,TRBJ1-6,many
CASSFFTPPETGGAFF,TGTGCCAGCAGCTTCTTCACACCCCCTGAGACAGGAGGAGCTTTCTTT,TRBV7-6,.,TRBJ1-1,once
CSVGTVNQPQHF,TGCAGCGTTGGGACGGTCAATCAGCCCCAGCATTTT,TRBV29-1,.,TRBJ1-5,few
CASSVQTGPQETQYF,TGTGCCAGCAGCGTCCAGACAGGCCCCCAAGAGACCCAGTACTTC,TRBV9,.,TRBJ2-5,.
CASSAPGGEQYF,TGTGCCAGCTCGGCACCAGGGGGAGAGCAGTACTTC,TRBV18,TRBD1,TRBJ2-7,few
CASSSDSTDTQYF,TGTGCCAGCAGTTCAGACAGCACAGATACGCAGTATTTT,TRBV7-9,.,TRBJ2-3,many
CASSRRQAPYEQYF,TGTGCCAGCAGCCGCCGACAGGCGCCCTACGAGCAGTACTTC,TRBV28,.,TRBJ2-7,.
CASRPTKNTGELFF,TGTGCCAGCAGACCAACTAAGAACACCGGGGAGCTGTTTTTT,TRBV12-3/TRBV12-4,.,TRBJ2-2,few
CSVLRGASEKLFF,TGCAGCGTTCTTCGGGGGGCTAGTGAAAAACTGTTTTTT,TRBV29-1,.,TRBJ1-4,few
CASSLGQGNSPLHF,TGTGCCAGCAGTTTAGGGCAGGGAAATTCACCCCTCCACTTT,TRBV27,.,TRBJ1-6,many
CASTGTTYNEQFF,TGTGCCAGCACGGGGACAACTTACAATGAGCAGTTCTTC,TRBV6-5,.,TRBJ2-1,.
CASSRTPNTEAFF,TGCGCCAGCAGCCGAACACCGAACACTGAAGCTTTCTTT,TRBV4-1,.,TRBJ1-1,.
CASRLSGSQNIQYF,TGTGCCAGCAGGTTGAGCGGAAGTCAAAACATTCAGTACTTC,TRBV6-5,.,TRBJ2-4,many
CASSSLAGVDIQYF,TGTGCCAGCAGCTCTCTAGCGGGAGTAGACATTCAGTACTTC,TRBV7-9,TRBD2,TRBJ2-4,.
CSAADRPPEQYF,TGCAGTGCTGCCGACAGGCCCCCCGAGCAGTACTTC,TRBV20-1,.,TRBJ2-7,.
CASSLGGASYEQYF,TGTGCCAGCAGCTTAGGTGGGGCTAGCTACGAGCAGTACTTC,TRBV7-9,.,TRBJ2-7,many
CASSLRLAGGGVEQFF,TGTGCCAGCAGCTTACGACTAGCGGGTGGGGGGGTTGAGCAGTTCTTC,TRBV7-8,TRBD2,TRBJ2-1,.
CASSLGLQTTGNTIYF,TGTGCCAGCAGCTTAGGCCTGCAGACTACTGGAAACACCATATATTTT,TRBV13,.,TRBJ1-3,few
CSVEVYGAYEQYF,TGCAGCGTTGAAGTGTACGGGGCCTACGAGCAGTACTTC,TRBV29-1,.,TRBJ2-7,.